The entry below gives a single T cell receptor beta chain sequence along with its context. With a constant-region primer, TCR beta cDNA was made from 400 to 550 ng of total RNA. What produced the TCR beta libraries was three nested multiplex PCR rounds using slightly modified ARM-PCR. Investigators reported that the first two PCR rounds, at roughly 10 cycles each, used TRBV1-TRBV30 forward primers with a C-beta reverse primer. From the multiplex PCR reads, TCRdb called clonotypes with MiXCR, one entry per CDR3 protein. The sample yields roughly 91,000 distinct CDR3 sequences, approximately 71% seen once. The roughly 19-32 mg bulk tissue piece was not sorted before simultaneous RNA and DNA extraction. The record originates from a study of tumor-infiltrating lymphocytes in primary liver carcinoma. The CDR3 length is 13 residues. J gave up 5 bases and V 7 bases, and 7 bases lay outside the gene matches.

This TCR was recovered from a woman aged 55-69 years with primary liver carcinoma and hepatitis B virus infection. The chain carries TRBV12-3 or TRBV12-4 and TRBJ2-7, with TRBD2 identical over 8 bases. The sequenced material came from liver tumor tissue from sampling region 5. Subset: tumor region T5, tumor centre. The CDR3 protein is CASTVSGAHEQYF. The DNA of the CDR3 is TGTGCCAGCACAGTTAGCGGGGCCCACGAGCAGTACTTC.